The following is a TCR beta chain sequence with its context. CDR1 and CDR2 (germline): MGHRA, YSYEKL. With V trimmed by 6 bases and J by 0 bases, 7 bases remained unmatched. CDR3 length: 16 amino acids. The data were produced by immunoSEQ multiplex PCR, yet TCRdb's version contains in-frame clones alone and is incomplete. The profile shows 720,000 or so clones, over 75% of them singletons. The data are from a study of shared T cell receptors in the human thymus. A further study also used this sample, focusing on human thymus T cells. That work contributes: Thymic samples were excised during corrective heart operations. Related reports documented highly overlapping thymic repertoires among unrelated individuals.

The chain is built from TRBV4-1 and TRBJ2-3; 9 positions match TRBD2. Sequencing was carried out using thymocytes. The sequence derives from a girl under two years old with a congenital heart defect. CDR3: CASSLGGGESTDTQYF. The CDR3 region has the DNA TGCGCCAGCAGTTTAGGCGGGGGGGAAAGCACAGATACGCAGTATTTT.